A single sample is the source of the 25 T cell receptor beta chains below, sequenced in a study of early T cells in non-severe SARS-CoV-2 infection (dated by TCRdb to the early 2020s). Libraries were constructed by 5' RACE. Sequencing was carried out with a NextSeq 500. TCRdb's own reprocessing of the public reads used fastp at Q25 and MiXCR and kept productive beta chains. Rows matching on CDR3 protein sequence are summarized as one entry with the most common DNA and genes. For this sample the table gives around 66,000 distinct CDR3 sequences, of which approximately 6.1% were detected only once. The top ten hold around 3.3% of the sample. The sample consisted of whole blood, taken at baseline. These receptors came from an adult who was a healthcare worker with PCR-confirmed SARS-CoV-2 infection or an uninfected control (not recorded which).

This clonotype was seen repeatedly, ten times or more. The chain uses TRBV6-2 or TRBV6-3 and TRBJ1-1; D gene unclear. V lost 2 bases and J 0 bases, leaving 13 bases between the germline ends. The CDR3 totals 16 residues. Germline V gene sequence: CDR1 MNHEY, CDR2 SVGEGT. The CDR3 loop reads CASSYASPMMNTEAFF. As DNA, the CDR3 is TGTGCCAGCAGTTACGCGTCCCCAATGATGAACACTGAAGCTTTCTTT.

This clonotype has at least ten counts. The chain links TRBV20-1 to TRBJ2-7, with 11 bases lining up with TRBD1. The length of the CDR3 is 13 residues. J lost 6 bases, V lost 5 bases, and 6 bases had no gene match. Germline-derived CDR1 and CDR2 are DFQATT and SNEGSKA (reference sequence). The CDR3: CSAPRTGGSEQYF. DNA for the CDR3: TGCAGTGCTCCCCGGACAGGGGGCTCCGAGCAGTACTTC.

The CDR3 sequence is CASSGAGTGFHEQYF. CDR3 coding DNA: TGTGCCAGCAGCGGGGCCGGGACAGGGTTCCACGAGCAGTACTTC. This chain joins TRBV5-6 and TRBJ2-7, with 9 positions matching TRBD1. CDR1 and CDR2 from the germline V gene are SGHDT and YYEEEE. CDR3 size: 15 residues. The trim removed 4 bases at V and 5 bases at J, leaving 10 bases unmatched. Using reference TRBV5-6 and TRBJ2-7 for the parts outside the CDR3, the full variable domain is DAGVTQSPTHLIKTRGQQVTLRCSPKSGHDTVSWYQQALGQGPQFIFQYYEEEERQRGNFPDRFSGHQFPNYSSELNVNALLLGDSALYLCASSGAGTGFHEQYFGPGTRLTVT.

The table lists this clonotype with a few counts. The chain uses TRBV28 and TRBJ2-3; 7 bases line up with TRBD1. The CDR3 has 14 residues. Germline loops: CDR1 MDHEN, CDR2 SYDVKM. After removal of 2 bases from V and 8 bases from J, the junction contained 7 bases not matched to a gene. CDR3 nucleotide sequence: TGTGCCAGCAGTTTACATAAGGGGGCGGGTACGCAGTATTTT. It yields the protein CASSLHKGAGTQYF.

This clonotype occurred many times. CDR3 sequence: CSATSPSGAPYTQYF. The DNA for the CDR3 is TGCAGTGCAACCTCCCCTAGCGGGGCCCCTTATACGCAGTATTTT. The chain combines TRBV20-1 with TRBJ2-3; the match to TRBD2 covers 9 bases. Germline-derived CDR1 and CDR2 are DFQATT and SNEGSKA (reference sequence). Unmatched junction bases numbered 14, after V lost 6 bases and J lost 7 bases. CDR3 size: 15 residues.

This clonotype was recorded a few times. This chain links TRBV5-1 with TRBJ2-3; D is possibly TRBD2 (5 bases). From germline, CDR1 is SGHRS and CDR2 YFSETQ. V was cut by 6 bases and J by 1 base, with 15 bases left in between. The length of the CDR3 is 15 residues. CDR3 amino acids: CASTGSRFGTDTQYF. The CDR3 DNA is TGCGCCAGCACGGGATCAAGGTTCGGCACAGATACGCAGTATTTT. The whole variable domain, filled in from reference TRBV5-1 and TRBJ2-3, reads KAGVTQTPRYLIKTRGQQVTLSCSPISGHRSVSWYQQTPGQGLQFLFEYFSETQRNKGNFPGRFSGRQFSNSRSEMNVSTLELGDSALYLCASTGSRFGTDTQYFGPGTRLTVL.

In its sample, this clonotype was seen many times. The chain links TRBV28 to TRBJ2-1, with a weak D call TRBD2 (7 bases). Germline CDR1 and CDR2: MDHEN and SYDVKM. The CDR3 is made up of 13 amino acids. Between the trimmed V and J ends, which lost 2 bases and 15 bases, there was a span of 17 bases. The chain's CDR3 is CASSLGGGRILFF. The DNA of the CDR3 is TGTGCCAGCAGTTTAGGGGGGGGCCGTATCCTGTTCTTC.

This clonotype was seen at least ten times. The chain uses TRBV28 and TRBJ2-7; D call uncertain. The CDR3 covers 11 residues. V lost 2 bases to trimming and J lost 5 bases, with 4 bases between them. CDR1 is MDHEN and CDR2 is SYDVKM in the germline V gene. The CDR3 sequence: CASSLPNEQYF. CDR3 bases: TGTGCCAGCAGTTTACCGAACGAGCAGTACTTC.

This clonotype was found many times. CDR3 bases: TGTGCCACCAGTGACTCCATTCGCGGGGAGCTGTTTTTT. Protein product: CATSDSIRGELFF. The V and J genes are TRBV24-1 and TRBJ2-2; D is unclear. V was shortened by 4 bases and J by 7 bases, with 9 bases between the two germline ends. This CDR3 comprises 13 residues. Germline V gives CDR1 KGHDR, CDR2 SFDVKD.

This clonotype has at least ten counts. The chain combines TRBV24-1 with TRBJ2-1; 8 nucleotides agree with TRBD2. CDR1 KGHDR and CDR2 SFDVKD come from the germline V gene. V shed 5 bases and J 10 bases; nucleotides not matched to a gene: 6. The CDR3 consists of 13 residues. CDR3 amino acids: CATSGPSGSEQFF. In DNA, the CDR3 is TGTGCCACCAGTGGGCCGAGCGGGAGCGAGCAGTTCTTC.

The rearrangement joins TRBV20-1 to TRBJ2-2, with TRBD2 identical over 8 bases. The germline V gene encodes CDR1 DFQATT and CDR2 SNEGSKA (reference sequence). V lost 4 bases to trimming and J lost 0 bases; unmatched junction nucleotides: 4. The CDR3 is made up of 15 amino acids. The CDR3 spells CSATRGLANTGELFF. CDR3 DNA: TGCAGTGCTACCAGGGGACTAGCGAACACCGGGGAGCTGTTTTTT.

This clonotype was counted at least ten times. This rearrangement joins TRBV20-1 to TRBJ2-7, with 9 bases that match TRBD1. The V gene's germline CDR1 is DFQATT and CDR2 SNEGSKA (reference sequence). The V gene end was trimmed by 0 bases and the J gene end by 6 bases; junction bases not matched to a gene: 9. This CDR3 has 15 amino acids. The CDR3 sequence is CSARDRGQGALEQYF. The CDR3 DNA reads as TGCAGTGCTAGAGATCGGGGACAGGGAGCTCTCGAGCAGTACTTC.

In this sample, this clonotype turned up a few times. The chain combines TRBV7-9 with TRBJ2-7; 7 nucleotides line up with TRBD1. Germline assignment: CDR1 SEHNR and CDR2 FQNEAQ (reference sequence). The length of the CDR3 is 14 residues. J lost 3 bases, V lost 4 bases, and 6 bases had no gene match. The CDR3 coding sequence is TGTGCCAGCAGCTCGATGACAGGGATCTACGAGCAGTACTTC. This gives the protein CASSSMTGIYEQYF.

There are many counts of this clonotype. Here the CDR3 DNA reads TGTGCCAGCAGTTACGGGAGGAACACCGGGGAGCTGTTTTTT. This encodes CASSYGRNTGELFF. The chain combines TRBV12-3 or TRBV12-4 with TRBJ2-2; D might be TRBD2 (6 bases). The CDR3 has 14 residues. V shed 4 bases and J shed 1 base, with 7 bases lying between them.

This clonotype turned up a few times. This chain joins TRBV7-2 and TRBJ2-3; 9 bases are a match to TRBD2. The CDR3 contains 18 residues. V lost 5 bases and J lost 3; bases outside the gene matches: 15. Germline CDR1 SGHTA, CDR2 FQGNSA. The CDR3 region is CASSLQISGSWRTDTQYF. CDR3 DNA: TGTGCCAGCAGCCTCCAAATTAGCGGGAGTTGGAGGACAGATACGCAGTATTTT.

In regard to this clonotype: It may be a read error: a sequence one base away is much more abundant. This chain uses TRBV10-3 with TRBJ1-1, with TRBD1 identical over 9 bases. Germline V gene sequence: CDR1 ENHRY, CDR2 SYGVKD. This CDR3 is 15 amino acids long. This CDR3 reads CAISTPGQGSTETFF. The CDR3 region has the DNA TGTGCCATCAGTACCCCCGGACAGGGGAGCACTGAAACTTTCTTT.

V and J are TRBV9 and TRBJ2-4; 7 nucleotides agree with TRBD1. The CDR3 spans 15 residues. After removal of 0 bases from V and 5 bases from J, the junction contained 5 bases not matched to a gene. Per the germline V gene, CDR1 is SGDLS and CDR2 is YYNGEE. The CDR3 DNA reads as TGTGCCAGCAGCGTAGACGTAACAGGGGAAAACATTCAGTACTTC. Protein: CASSVDVTGENIQYF.

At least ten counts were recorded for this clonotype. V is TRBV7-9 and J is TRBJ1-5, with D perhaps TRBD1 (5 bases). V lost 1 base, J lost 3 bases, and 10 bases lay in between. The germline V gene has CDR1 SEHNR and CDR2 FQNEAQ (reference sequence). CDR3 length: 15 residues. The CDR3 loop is CASSLDGAPNQPQHF. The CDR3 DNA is TGTGCCAGCAGCTTAGACGGGGCCCCCAATCAGCCCCAGCATTTT.

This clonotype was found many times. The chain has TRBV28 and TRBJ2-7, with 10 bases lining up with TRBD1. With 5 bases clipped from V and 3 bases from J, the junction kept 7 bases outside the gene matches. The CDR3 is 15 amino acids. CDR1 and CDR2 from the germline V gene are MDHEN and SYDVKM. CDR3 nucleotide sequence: TGTGCCAGCAGTCGCGACGGGACAGGGGACTACGAGCAGTACTTC. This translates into CASSRDGTGDYEQYF. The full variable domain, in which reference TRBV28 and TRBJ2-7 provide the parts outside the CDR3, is DVKVTQSSRYLVKRTGEKVFLECVQDMDHENMFWYRQDPGLGLRLIYFSYDVKMKEKGDIPEGYSVSREKKERFSLILESASTNQTSMYLCASSRDGTGDYEQYFGPGTRLTVT.

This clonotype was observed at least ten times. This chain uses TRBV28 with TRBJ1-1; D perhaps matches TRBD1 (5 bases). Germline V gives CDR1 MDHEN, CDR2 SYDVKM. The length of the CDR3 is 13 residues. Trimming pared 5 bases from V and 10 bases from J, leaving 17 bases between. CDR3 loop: CASSTPDRLRAFF. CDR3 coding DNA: TGTGCCAGCAGTACCCCAGACAGACTCCGAGCTTTCTTT. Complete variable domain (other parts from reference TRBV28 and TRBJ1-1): DVKVTQSSRYLVKRTGEKVFLECVQDMDHENMFWYRQDPGLGLRLIYFSYDVKMKEKGDIPEGYSVSREKKERFSLILESASTNQTSMYLCASSTPDRLRAFFGQGTRLTVV.

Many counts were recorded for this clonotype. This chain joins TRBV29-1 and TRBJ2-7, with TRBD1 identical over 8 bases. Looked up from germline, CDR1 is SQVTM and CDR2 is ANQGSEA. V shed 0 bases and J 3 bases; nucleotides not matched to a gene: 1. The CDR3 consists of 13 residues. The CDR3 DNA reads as TGCAGCGTTGAAGAGGACAGGGTCTACGAGCAGTACTTC. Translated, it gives CSVEEDRVYEQYF.

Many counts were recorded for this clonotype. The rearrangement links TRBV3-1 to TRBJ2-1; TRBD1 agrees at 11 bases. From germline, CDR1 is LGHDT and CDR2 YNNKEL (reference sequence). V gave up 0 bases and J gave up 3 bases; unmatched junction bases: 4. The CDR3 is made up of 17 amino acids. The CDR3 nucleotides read TGTGCCAGCAGCCAAGATACTGGGACAGGGGGCTACAATGAGCAGTTCTTC. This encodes CASSQDTGTGGYNEQFF.

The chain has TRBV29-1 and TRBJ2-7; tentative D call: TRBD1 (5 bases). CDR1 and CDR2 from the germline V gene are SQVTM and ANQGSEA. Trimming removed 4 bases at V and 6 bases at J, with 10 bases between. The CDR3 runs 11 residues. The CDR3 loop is CSVGQGSEQYF. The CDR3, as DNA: TGCAGCGTTGGGCAGGGCTCCGAGCAGTACTTC.

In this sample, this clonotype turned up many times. This CDR3 reads CASSADRAGDYGYTF. The CDR3, as DNA: TGCGCCAGCAGCGCAGACAGGGCAGGAGACTATGGCTACACCTTC. This chain joins TRBV5-1 and TRBJ1-2; 7 bases agree with TRBD1. This CDR3 is 15 amino acids long. Unmatched junction bases numbered 9, after V lost 4 bases and J lost 3 bases. From germline, CDR1 is SGHRS and CDR2 YFSETQ.

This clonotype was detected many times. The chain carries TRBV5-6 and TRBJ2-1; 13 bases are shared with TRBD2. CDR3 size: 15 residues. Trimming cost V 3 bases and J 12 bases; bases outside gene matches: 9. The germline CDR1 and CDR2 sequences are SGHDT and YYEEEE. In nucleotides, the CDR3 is TGTGCCAGCAGCTCACCGGGACTAGCGGGACTCAGGCAGTTCTTC. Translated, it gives CASSSPGLAGLRQFF.